Shown below are 20 T cell receptor beta chains from a single sample sequenced in a study of T cell responses to AZD1222 COVID-19 vaccine (dated by TCRdb to the early 2020s). The library was built by means of the immunoSEQ multiplex PCR assay. TCRdb took this table from immuneACCESS and kept in-frame rearrangements with V and J called. Such tables lack part of the clones; where checked against another copy, unresolved V genes explain under half of the gap, and the rest is unexplained. The sample table contains about 120,000 clones; only one count was recorded for about nine tenths of them. The ten largest clones add up to about 7.1% of the sample. Explained via the paper, the time point label denotes: baseline before first vaccination. The sample consisted of peripheral blood, taken on day 0 of AZD1222 vaccination. The receptors stem from an adult in good health.

The chain joins TRBV21-1 to TRBJ1-6; the DNA was not used to check the table's D call, TRBD1. TRBV21-1 is flagged as a pseudogene. The CDR3 runs 15 residues. CDR3 sequence reads: CASNHPGHLNSPLHF. CDR3 DNA: TGTGCCAGCAATCACCCGGGACACTTAAATTCACCCCTCCACTTT.

This rearrangement joins TRBV9 to TRBJ1-4; no reliable D call. The CDR3 is 11 amino acids. V was clipped by 3 bases and J by 10 bases, with 7 bases between them. Germline V gene sequence: CDR1 SGDLS, CDR2 YYNGEE. The CDR3 sequence is CASSDGGKLFF. Here the CDR3 DNA reads TGTGCCAGCAGCGATGGAGGAAAACTGTTTTTT.

The chain carries TRBV4-3 and TRBJ2-7; 11 bases map to TRBD2. Looked up from germline, CDR1 is LGHNA and CDR2 is YSLEER. The trim removed 0 bases at V and 2 bases at J, leaving 6 bases unmatched. The CDR3 is 17 amino acids. CDR3 region: CASSQEILAGGPYEQYF. In nucleotides, the CDR3 is TGCGCCAGCAGCCAAGAGATCCTAGCGGGGGGCCCCTACGAGCAGTACTTC.

The rearrangement uses TRBV28 and TRBJ1-5; D not certain. Germline lookup yields CDR1 MDHEN and CDR2 SYDVKM. The CDR3 is 15 residues long. V was cut by 7 bases and J by 6 bases, with 19 bases left in between. The CDR3 spells CASKPFQDFGQPQHF. DNA of the CDR3: TGTGCCAGCAAACCATTCCAGGACTTTGGTCAGCCCCAGCATTTT.

The chain links TRBV20-1 to TRBJ1-2; possibly TRBD1 for D (6 bases). CDR3 length equals 11 residues. CDR1 and CDR2 from the germline V gene are DFQATT and SNEGSKA (reference sequence). V was pared by 6 bases and J by 7 bases, with 12 bases between. The CDR3 region is CSAHRTAGYTF. CDR3 bases: TGCAGTGCCCATCGGACAGCTGGCTACACCTTC.

A remark on this clone: Other nucleotide sequences from this sample produce the same CDR3. CDR3: CASSLLDSGNTIYF. CDR3 nucleotides: TGCGCCAGCAGCTTGCTAGACTCTGGAAACACCATATATTTT. The V call is TRBV5-1, the J call TRBJ1-3; D is unresolved. Germline CDR1 reads SGHRS; CDR2 reads YFSETQ. V lost 1 base to trimming and J lost 0 bases, with 5 bases between them. CDR3 length: 14 residues.

The rearrangement joins TRBV9 to TRBJ2-3; D might be TRBD2 (7 bases). CDR3 size: 14 residues. Germline V CDR1 and CDR2: SGDLS, YYNGEE. V gave up 3 bases and J gave up 13 bases, with 21 bases separating them. CDR3 in DNA: TGTGCCAGCAGCGGCCTCGTGGGGGGGCCCGATAAGTATTTT. Protein sequence: CASSGLVGGPDKYF.

V gene TRBV7-3 combines with J gene TRBJ1-3, with D maybe TRBD1 (5 bases). Germline-derived CDR1 and CDR2 are SGHTA and FQGTGA. V gave up 8 bases and J gave up 3 bases, with 14 bases separating them. The CDR3 extends over 14 amino acids. This CDR3 is CASSPGMHGNTIYF. CDR3 in DNA: TGTGCCAGCTCTCCAGGGATGCATGGAAACACCATATATTTT.

The V gene is TRBV7-9, the J gene TRBJ2-1, with 10 bases matching TRBD2. The J segment lost 5 bases and the V segment lost 2 bases, leaving 0 bases of the junction unmatched. From germline, CDR1 is SEHNR and CDR2 FQNEAQ (reference sequence). This CDR3 region has 14 residues. DNA for the CDR3: TGTGCCAGCAGCTTAAGCGGGGGGGACAATGAGCAGTTCTTC. Translated: CASSLSGGDNEQFF.

The chain combines TRBV23-1 with TRBJ1-5, with a tentative D call TRBD1 (5 bases). TRBV23-1 is filed as an ORF, its function uncertain. The CDR3 sequence is 8 residues long. Trimming took 11 bases from V and 14 from J, leaving 10 bases between them. CDR3 DNA: TGCGCCGCCAGGGTGGAGCATTTT. Residues: CAARVEHF.

The chain has TRBV7-6 and TRBJ2-7; D is ambiguous. Germline V gives CDR1 SGHVS, CDR2 FNYEAQ. The CDR3 is made up of 17 amino acids. The germline V and J ends were trimmed by 5 bases and 0 bases, with 20 bases remaining between them. The CDR3 is CASSPLQQPGSSYEQYF. The CDR3 nucleotides are TGTGCCAGCAGCCCATTACAACAGCCCGGCTCCTCCTACGAGCAGTACTTC.

The rearrangement links TRBV10-1 to TRBJ2-3, with 7 nucleotides matching TRBD2. The CDR3 consists of 13 residues. Germline-derived CDR1 and CDR2 are WNHNN and SYGVQD (reference sequence). Trimming removed 7 bases from V and 4 bases from J; junction bases left unmatched: 5. Here the CDR3 DNA reads TGCGCCAGCAATGGACTAGGCTCAGATACGCAGTATTTT. It encodes CASNGLGSDTQYF.

In its sample, this clone was seen once. The chain joins TRBV4-2 to TRBJ2-7; 14 bases are a match to TRBD2. The CDR3 extends over 15 amino acids. After removal of 5 bases from V and 7 bases from J, the junction contained 7 bases not matched to a gene. In germline, CDR1 is LGHNA, CDR2 YNFKEQ. The CDR3 DNA is TGTGCCAGCAGCGCCCGACTAGCGGGGGGGTGGGAGCAGTACTTC. It is translated as CASSARLAGGWEQYF.

This chain links TRBV5-8 with TRBJ1-4; D is uncertain. Trimming removed 3 bases from V and 7 bases from J, with 16 bases in between. Germline-derived CDR1 and CDR2 are SGHTS and YDEGEE. CDR3 length equals 15 residues. The CDR3 reads CASSSGRPFVEKLFF. CDR3 nucleotides: TGTGCCAGCAGCTCCGGACGCCCGTTCGTTGAAAAACTGTTTTTT.

The rearrangement links TRBV4-1 to TRBJ2-3, with D perhaps being TRBD1 or TRBD2 (5 bases each). CDR3 length: 15 residues. V lost 0 bases and J lost 5, with 12 bases in between. Germline V gene lookup returns CDR1 MGHRA and CDR2 YSYEKL. The CDR3 is CASSQDLAGGDTQYF. The CDR3 DNA reads TGCGCCAGCAGCCAAGATCTGGCTGGGGGAGATACGCAGTATTTT.

The chain combines TRBV7-2 with TRBJ2-2; the match to TRBD1 covers 7 bases. Germline loops: CDR1 SGHTA, CDR2 FQGNSA. This CDR3 is built from 15 residues. V lost 5 bases and J lost 3; bases outside the gene matches: 6. CDR3 bases: TGTGCCAGCAGCGCCCCGGGACAGTACACCGGGGAGCTGTTTTTT. Its translation is CASSAPGQYTGELFF.

The rearrangement uses TRBV4-2 and TRBJ1-1, with 9 nucleotides matching TRBD1. The CDR3 extends over 15 amino acids. Per the germline V gene, CDR1 is LGHNA and CDR2 is YNFKEQ. V lost 4 bases, J lost 5 bases, and 8 bases stayed unmatched. This chain's CDR3 is CASSPNRGLVTEAFF. The CDR3 region has the DNA TGTGCCAGCAGCCCGAACAGGGGGCTGGTTACTGAAGCTTTCTTT.

The genes are TRBV3-1 (or the pseudogene TRBV3-2) and TRBJ1-5; D possibly corresponds to TRBD1 (5 bases). Trimming removed 3 bases from V and 1 base from J, with 10 bases in between. Germline CDR1 is LGHDT and CDR2 is YNNKEL (reference sequence). The CDR3 length is 15 residues. This chain's CDR3 is CASSQVGGSNQPQHF. The CDR3 DNA reads TGTGCCAGCAGCCAGGTGGGGGGAAGCAATCAGCCCCAGCATTTT.

This chain connects TRBV5-4 to TRBJ2-7; TRBD2 matches 8 bases. Trimming at V came to 4 bases and at J to 5 bases, leaving 8 bases not matched to a gene. The CDR3 sequence is 14 residues long. Germline V gene lookup returns CDR1 SGHNT and CDR2 YYREEE (reference sequence). The CDR3 is CASSPGGRAHEQYF. CDR3 nucleotides: TGTGCCAGCAGCCCGGGGGGGAGGGCCCACGAGCAGTACTTC.

This rearrangement joins TRBV9 to TRBJ1-2; perhaps TRBD1 as D (5 bases). The germline V and J ends were trimmed by 3 bases and 8 bases, with 47 bases remaining between them. This CDR3 contains 24 residues. Per germline, CDR1 SGDLS and CDR2 YYNGEE. This CDR3 is CASSDSPPERSGTEEKFKLGGYTF. In DNA, the CDR3 is TGTGCCAGCAGCGACTCCCCACCGGAACGGTCCGGGACGGAGGAAAAATTCAAACTGGGGGGCTACACCTTC.